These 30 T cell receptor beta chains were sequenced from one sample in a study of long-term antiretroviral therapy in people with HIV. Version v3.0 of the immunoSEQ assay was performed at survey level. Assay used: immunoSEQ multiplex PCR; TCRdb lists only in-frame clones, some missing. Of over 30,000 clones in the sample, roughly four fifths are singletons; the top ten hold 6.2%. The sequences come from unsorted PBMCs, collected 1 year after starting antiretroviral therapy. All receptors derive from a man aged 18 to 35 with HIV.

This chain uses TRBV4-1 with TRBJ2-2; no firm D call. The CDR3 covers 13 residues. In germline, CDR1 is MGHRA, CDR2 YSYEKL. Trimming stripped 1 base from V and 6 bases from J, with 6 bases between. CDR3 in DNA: TGCGCCAGCAGCCAAGGCACGGCCGGGGAGCTGTTTTTT. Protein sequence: CASSQGTAGELFF.

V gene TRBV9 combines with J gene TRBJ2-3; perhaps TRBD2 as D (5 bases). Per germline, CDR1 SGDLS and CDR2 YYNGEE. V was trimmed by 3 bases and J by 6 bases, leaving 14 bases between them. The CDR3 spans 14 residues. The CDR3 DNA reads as TGTGCCAGCAGCGCTGACCCCTGGAGGGATACGCAGTATTTT. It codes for CASSADPWRDTQYF.

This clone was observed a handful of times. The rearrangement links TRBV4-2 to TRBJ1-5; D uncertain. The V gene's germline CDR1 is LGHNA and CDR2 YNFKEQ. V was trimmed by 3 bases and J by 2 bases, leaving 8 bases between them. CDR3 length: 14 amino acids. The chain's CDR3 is CASSQVSGNQPQHF. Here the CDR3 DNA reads TGTGCCAGCAGCCAGGTTAGTGGCAATCAGCCCCAGCATTTT.

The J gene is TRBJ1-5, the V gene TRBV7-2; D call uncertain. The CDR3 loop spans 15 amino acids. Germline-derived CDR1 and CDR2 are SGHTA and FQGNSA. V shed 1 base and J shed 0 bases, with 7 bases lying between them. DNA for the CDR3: TGTGCCAGCAGCTTAGGGCTATATAGCAATCAGCCCCAGCATTTT. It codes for CASSLGLYSNQPQHF. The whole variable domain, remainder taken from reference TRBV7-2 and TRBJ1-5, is GAGVSQSPSNKVTEKGKDVELRCDPISGHTALYWYRQSLGQGLEFLIYFQGNSAPDKSGLPSDRFSAERTGGSVSTLTIQRTQQEDSAVYLCASSLGLYSNQPQHFGDGTRLSIL.

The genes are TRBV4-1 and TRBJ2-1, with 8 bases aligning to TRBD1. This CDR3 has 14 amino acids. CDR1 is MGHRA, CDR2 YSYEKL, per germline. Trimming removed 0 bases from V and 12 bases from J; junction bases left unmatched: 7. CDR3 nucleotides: TGCGCCAGCAGCCAAGAGAGCAGGGGGCAGCGGCAGTTCTTC. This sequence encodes CASSQESRGQRQFF.

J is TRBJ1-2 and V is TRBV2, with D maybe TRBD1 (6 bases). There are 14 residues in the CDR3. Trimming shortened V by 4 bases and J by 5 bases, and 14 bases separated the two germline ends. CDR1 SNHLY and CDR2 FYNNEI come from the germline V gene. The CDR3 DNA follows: TGTGCCAGCAGTGCAGGGGCCGAGGGGTATGGCTACACCTTC. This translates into CASSAGAEGYGYTF.

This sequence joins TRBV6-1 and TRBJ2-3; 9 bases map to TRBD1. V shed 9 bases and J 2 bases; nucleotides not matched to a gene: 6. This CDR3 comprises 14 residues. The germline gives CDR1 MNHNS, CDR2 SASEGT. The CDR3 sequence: CASPGTGFTDTQYF. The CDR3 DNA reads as TGTGCCAGTCCCGGGACAGGGTTCACAGATACGCAGTATTTT.

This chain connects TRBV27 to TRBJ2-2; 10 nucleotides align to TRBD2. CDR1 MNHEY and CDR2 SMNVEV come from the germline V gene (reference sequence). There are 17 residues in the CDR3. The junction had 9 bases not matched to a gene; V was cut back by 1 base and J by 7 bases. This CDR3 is CASSLLSAGGPGGELFF. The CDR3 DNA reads TGTGCCAGCAGTTTATTATCAGCGGGAGGGCCGGGCGGGGAGCTGTTTTTT.

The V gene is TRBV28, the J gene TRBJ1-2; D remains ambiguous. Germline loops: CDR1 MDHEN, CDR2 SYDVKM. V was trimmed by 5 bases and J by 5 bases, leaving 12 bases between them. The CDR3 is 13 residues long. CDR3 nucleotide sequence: TGTGCCAGCAGTCCCCCCGATGAATATGGCTACACCTTC. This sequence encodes CASSPPDEYGYTF.

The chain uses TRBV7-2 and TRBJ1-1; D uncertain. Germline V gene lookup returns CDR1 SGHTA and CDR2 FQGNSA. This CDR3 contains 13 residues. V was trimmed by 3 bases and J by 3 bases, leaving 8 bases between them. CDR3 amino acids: CASSFGLYTEAFF. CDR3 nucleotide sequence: TGTGCCAGCAGCTTTGGCCTGTACACTGAAGCTTTCTTT.

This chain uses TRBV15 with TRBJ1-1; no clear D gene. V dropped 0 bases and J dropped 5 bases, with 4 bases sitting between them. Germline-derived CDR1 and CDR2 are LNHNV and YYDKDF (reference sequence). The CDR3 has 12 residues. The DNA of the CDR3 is TGTGCCACCAGCAGAGATCTGACTGAAGCTTTCTTT. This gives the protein CATSRDLTEAFF.

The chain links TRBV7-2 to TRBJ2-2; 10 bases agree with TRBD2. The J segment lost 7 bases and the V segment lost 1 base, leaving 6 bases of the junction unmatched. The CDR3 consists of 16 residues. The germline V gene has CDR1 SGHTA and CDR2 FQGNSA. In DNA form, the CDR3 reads TGTGCCAGCAGCTTAGTTAGCGGGAGGACGGGCGGGGAGCTGTTTTTT. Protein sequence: CASSLVSGRTGGELFF.

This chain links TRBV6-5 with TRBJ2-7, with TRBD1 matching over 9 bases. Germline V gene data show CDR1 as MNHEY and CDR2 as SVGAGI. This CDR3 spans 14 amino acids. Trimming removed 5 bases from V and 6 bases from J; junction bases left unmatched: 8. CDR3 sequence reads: CASSTGQGVSEQYF. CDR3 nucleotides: TGTGCCAGCAGTACGGGACAGGGCGTATCCGAGCAGTACTTC.

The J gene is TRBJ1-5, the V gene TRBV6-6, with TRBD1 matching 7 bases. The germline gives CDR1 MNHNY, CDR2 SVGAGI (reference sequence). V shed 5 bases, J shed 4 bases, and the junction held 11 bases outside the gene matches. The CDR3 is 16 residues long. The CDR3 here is CASSTNDRDRNQPQHF. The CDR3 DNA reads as TGTGCCAGCAGTACGAACGACAGGGACCGAAATCAGCCCCAGCATTTT.

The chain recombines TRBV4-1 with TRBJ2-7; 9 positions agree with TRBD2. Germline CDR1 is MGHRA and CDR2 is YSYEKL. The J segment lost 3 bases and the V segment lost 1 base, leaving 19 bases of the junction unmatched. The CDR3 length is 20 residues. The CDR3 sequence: CASSQGLTRRASGINYEQYF. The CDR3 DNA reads TGCGCCAGCAGCCAAGGTTTGACTCGTAGGGCTAGCGGGATCAACTACGAGCAGTACTTC.

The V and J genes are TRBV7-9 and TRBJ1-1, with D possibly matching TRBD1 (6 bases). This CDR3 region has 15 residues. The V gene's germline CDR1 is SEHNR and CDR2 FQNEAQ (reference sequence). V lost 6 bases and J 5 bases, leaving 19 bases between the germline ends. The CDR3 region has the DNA TGTGCCAGCAGTTCCTTTCAACAGGGTTGGACTGAAGCTTTCTTT. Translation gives CASSSFQQGWTEAFF.

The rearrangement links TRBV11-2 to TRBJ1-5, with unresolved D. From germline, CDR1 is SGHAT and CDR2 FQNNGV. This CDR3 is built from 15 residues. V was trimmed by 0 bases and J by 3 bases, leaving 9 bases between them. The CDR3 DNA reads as TGTGCCAGCAGCTTAGAGGGATTGAACAATCAGCCCCAGCATTTT. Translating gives CASSLEGLNNQPQHF.

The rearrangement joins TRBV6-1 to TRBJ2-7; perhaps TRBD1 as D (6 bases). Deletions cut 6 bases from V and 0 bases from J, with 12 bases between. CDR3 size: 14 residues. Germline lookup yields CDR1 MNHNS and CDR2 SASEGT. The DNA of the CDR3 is TGTGCCAGCAGCTACAGGGAATCCTCCTACGAGCAGTACTTC. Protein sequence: CASSYRESSYEQYF.

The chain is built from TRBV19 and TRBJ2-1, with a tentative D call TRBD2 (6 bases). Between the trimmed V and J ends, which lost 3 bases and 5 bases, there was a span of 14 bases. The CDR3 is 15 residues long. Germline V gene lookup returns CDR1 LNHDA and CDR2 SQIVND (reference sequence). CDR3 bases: TGTGCCAGTAGTATCCCGCGGGAAGTACACAATGAGCAGTTCTTC. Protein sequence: CASSIPREVHNEQFF.

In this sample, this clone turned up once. The chain's CDR3 is CASTGPGGNQPQHF. The CDR3 nucleotides are TGTGCCAGCACCGGTCCGGGAGGCAATCAGCCCCAGCATTTT. The rearrangement joins TRBV28 to TRBJ1-5; no definite D call. The CDR3 covers 14 residues. The germline V gene has CDR1 MDHEN and CDR2 SYDVKM. V was trimmed by 7 bases and J by 2 bases, leaving 12 bases between them. The full variable domain, in which reference TRBV28 and TRBJ1-5 provide the parts outside the CDR3, is DVKVTQSSRYLVKRTGEKVFLECVQDMDHENMFWYRQDPGLGLRLIYFSYDVKMKEKGDIPEGYSVSREKKERFSLILESASTNQTSMYLCASTGPGGNQPQHFGDGTRLSIL.

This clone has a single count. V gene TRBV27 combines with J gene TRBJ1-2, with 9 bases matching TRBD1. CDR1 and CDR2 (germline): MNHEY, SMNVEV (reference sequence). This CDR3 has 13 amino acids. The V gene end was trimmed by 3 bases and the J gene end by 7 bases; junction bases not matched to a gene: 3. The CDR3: CASSFGTGFGYTF. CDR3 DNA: TGTGCCAGCAGTTTTGGGACAGGGTTTGGCTACACCTTC.

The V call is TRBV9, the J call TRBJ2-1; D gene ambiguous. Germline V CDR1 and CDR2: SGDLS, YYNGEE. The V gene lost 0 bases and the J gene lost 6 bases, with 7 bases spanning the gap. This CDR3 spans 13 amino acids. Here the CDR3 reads CASSVGSSNEQFF. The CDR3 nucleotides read TGTGCCAGCAGCGTAGGTTCTAGCAATGAGCAGTTCTTC.

As DNA, the CDR3 is TGCGCCAGCAGCCAAGCCAGGGGGGCCTACGAGCAGTACTTC. Encoded protein: CASSQARGAYEQYF. The chain links TRBV4-3 to TRBJ2-7; D possibly corresponds to TRBD1 (7 bases). The CDR3 consists of 14 residues. Per germline, CDR1 LGHNA and CDR2 YSLEER. Trimming removed 1 base at V and 2 bases at J, with 9 bases between.

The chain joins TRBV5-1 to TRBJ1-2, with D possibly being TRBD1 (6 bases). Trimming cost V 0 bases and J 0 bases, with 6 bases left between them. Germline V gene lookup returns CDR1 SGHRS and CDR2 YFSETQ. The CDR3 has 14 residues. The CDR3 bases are TGCGCCAGCAGCTTGGCAGGGGCTAACTATGGCTACACCTTC. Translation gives CASSLAGANYGYTF.

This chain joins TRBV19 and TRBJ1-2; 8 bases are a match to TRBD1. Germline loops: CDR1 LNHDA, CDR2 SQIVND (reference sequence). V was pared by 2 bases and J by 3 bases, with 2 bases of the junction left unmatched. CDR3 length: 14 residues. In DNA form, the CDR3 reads TGTGCCAGTAGTATAACAGGGGGTGACTATGGCTACACCTTC. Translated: CASSITGGDYGYTF.

CDR3 loop: CASSLTGQSTISYEQYF. The CDR3 DNA reads TGTGCCAGCAGCCTCACAGGACAGTCTACAATATCCTACGAGCAGTACTTC. The rearrangement joins TRBV5-6 to TRBJ2-7, with D maybe TRBD1 (6 bases). Germline CDR1 is SGHDT and CDR2 is YYEEEE. Trimming removed 4 bases from V and 1 base from J, with 21 bases in between. The CDR3 spans 17 residues.

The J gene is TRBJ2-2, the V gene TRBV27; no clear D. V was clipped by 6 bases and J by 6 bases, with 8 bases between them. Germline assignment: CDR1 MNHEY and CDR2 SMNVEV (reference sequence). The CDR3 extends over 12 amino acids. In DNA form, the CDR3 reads TGTGCCAGCAGCTACCTTGCCGGGGAGCTGTTTTTT. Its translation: CASSYLAGELFF.

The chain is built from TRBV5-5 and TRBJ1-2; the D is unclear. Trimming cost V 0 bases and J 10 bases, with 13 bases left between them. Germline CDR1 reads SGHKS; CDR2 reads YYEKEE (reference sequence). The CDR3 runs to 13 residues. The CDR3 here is CASSLGPPAFYTF. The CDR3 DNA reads TGTGCCAGCAGCTTGGGACCCCCCGCGTTCTACACCTTC.

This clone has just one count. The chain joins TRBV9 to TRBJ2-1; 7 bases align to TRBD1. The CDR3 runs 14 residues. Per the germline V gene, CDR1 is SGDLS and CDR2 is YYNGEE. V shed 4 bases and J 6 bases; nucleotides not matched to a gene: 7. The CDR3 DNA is TGTGCCAGCAGCTCTCACCGGGACAGCAATGAGCAGTTCTTC. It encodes CASSSHRDSNEQFF.

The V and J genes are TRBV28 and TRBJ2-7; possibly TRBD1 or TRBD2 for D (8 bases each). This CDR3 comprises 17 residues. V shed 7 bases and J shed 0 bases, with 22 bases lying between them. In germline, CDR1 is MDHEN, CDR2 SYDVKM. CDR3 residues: CASTQGAGTRSSYEQYF. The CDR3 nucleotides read TGTGCCAGCACCCAGGGGGCCGGGACTAGGAGCTCCTACGAGCAGTACTTC.